This T cell receptor beta chain was observed in a study of T cell responses to AZD1222 COVID-19 vaccine. This clone has a handful of counts. What it binds is not known. The assay was immunoSEQ multiplex PCR, and TCRdb's table has in-frame clones only and misses some. The sample contains about 120,000 clones, 88% of which appear only once. Overall study findings and caveats: Most donors were white British, females outnumbered males, and clonal diversity was possibly underestimated.

This CDR3 contains 14 residues. Trimming cost V 10 bases and J 7 bases, with 23 bases left between them. Germline V gives CDR1 MDHEN, CDR2 SYDVKM. Sequences were derived from peripheral blood, sampled on day 0 of AZD1222 vaccination. The rearrangement links TRBV28 to TRBJ2-7, with D perhaps given as TRBD1 or TRBD2 (6 bases each). This TCR was sampled from an adult in good health. Written as DNA, the CDR3 is TGTGCCACCTTGATGGGGGGCAGCGTGAGGGAGCAGTACTTC. Translation gives CATLMGGSVREQYF.